The next 26 T cell receptor beta chains were all read from a single sample in a study of shared clonotypes between healthy human individuals. Sequencing used immunoSEQ multiplex PCR; TCRdb keeps in-frame clones, though not all of them. Found here are 2,500,000 or so clones, around 90% of them singletons; the top ten hold about 0.13%. Material: naive CD4+ T cells sorted from blood. Documented subset: CD45RA+ positively selected. The receptors come from a man between 18 and 35 years old in good health.

Details on this clone: The identical CDR3 is also encoded by other nucleotide sequences in the sample. V is TRBV5-1 and J is TRBJ1-5, with no clear D. The CDR3 totals 15 residues. Germline CDR1 reads SGHRS; CDR2 reads YFSETQ. The ends were cut back, 0 bases at V and 0 bases at J, with 7 bases in the middle. This chain's CDR3 is CASSLGGDSNQPQHF. DNA of the CDR3: TGCGCCAGCAGCTTGGGCGGAGATAGCAATCAGCCCCAGCATTTT.

J is TRBJ1-5 and V is TRBV2, with 8 positions matching TRBD1. V gave up 7 bases and J gave up 4 bases; unmatched junction bases: 12. CDR3 length equals 16 residues. Germline CDR1 SNHLY, CDR2 FYNNEI. CDR3 sequence reads: CASIRDRFIGNQPQHF. Written as DNA, the CDR3 is TGTGCCAGCATCCGGGACAGGTTTATTGGGAATCAGCCCCAGCATTTT.

This sequence joins TRBV11-2 and TRBJ1-4; a possible D gene is TRBD1 (6 bases). This CDR3 comprises 16 residues. V shed 1 base and J shed 5 bases, with 14 bases lying between them. Germline V gene lookup returns CDR1 SGHAT and CDR2 FQNNGV. Here the CDR3 DNA reads TGTGCCAGCAGCTTAGGTTACACAGGGATAAATGAAAAACTGTTTTTT. Translation gives CASSLGYTGINEKLFF.

The chain uses TRBV18 and TRBJ2-2; TRBD2 matches at 8 bases. The CDR3 length is 15 residues. The germline gives CDR1 KGHSH, CDR2 LQKENI. V gave up 7 bases and J gave up 3 bases; unmatched junction bases: 7. The CDR3 region is CASYQTSADTGELFF. The CDR3 DNA reads as TGTGCCAGCTACCAGACTAGCGCAGACACCGGGGAGCTGTTTTTT.

The rearrangement links TRBV30 to TRBJ2-1; TRBD2 might be the D (6 bases). The V end was cut by 0 bases, the J end by 6 bases, with 18 bases between. CDR1 is GTSNPN, CDR2 SVGIG, per germline (reference sequence). The CDR3 covers 16 residues. The CDR3 DNA is TGTGCCTGGAGTGTACGTCGGACGGGAGAGGGCAATGAGCAGTTCTTC. It encodes CAWSVRRTGEGNEQFF.

The chain links TRBV19 to TRBJ1-5; TRBD1 matches at 9 bases. The CDR3 has 14 residues. Germline CDR1 and CDR2: LNHDA and SQIVND (reference sequence). Trimming removed 11 bases from V and 2 bases from J; junction bases left unmatched: 7. CDR3 amino acids: CAGGQGWRNQPQHF. CDR3 nucleotide sequence: TGTGCCGGCGGACAGGGGTGGCGCAATCAGCCCCAGCATTTT.

The rearrangement links TRBV4-1 to TRBJ2-3, with 8 nucleotides matching TRBD2. The V segment lost 2 bases and the J segment 4 bases; nucleotides outside the gene matches: 8. Germline V gives CDR1 MGHRA, CDR2 YSYEKL. This CDR3 has 16 amino acids. The CDR3 spells CASSQTLTGGPDTQYF. CDR3 DNA: TGCGCCAGCAGCCAAACCCTCACGGGGGGGCCAGATACGCAGTATTTT.

The chain employs TRBV5-6 and TRBJ2-7; D is uncertain. Trimming cost V 1 base and J 3 bases, with 14 bases left between them. CDR1 and CDR2 from the germline V gene are SGHDT and YYEEEE. The CDR3 has 15 amino acids. This CDR3 is CASSLWFGKGYEQYF. In DNA form, the CDR3 reads TGTGCCAGCAGCTTGTGGTTTGGAAAAGGCTACGAGCAGTACTTC.

A word on this clone: Within the sample, other DNA sequences also encode this same CDR3. The chain joins TRBV18 to TRBJ2-5; no definite D call. The CDR3 is 14 residues long. Per the germline V gene, CDR1 is KGHSH and CDR2 is LQKENI. Trimming pared 3 bases from V and 1 base from J, leaving 9 bases between. The CDR3 spells CASSPLGTQETQYF. CDR3 sequence (DNA): TGTGCCAGCTCACCTCTAGGAACCCAAGAGACCCAGTACTTC.

V usage is TRBV18 and J usage is TRBJ2-1; D is perhaps TRBD2 (5 bases). This CDR3 region has 14 residues. Germline loops: CDR1 KGHSH, CDR2 LQKENI. V lost 4 bases, J lost 9 bases, and 16 bases lay in between. CDR3 residues: CASSQASSKTEQFF. DNA for the CDR3: TGTGCCAGCTCACAAGCTAGCTCGAAGACTGAGCAGTTCTTC.

This clone showed up just a few times. This chain connects TRBV27 to TRBJ1-5; D call uncertain. Trimming left V 2 bases short and J 9 bases short, with 11 bases between. The V gene's germline CDR1 is MNHEY and CDR2 SMNVEV (reference sequence). This CDR3 comprises 13 residues. CDR3 in amino acids: CASSLRAVGPQHF. In DNA, the CDR3 is TGTGCCAGCAGTTTAAGGGCGGTAGGGCCCCAGCATTTT.

The J gene is TRBJ2-7, the V gene TRBV7-6; TRBD1 agrees at 7 bases. J lost 2 bases, V lost 1 base, and 5 bases had no gene match. The germline CDR1 and CDR2 sequences are SGHVS and FNYEAQ. The CDR3 is 15 residues long. CDR3 sequence (DNA): TGTGCCAGCAGCTTAGTTAGGGGACAGACCTACGAGCAGTACTTC. This codes for CASSLVRGQTYEQYF.

V is TRBV27 and J is TRBJ1-5; no clear D. Trimming took 5 bases from V and 0 from J, leaving 20 bases between them. This CDR3 region has 18 residues. Germline V gene lookup returns CDR1 MNHEY and CDR2 SMNVEV (reference sequence). CDR3 sequence: CASSPYRAGYNSNQPQHF. The CDR3 region has the DNA TGTGCCAGCAGTCCCTACCGGGCAGGATATAATAGCAATCAGCCCCAGCATTTT.

CDR3 amino acids: CASRMGGVGYQPQHF. In nucleotides, the CDR3 is TGTGCCAGCAGAATGGGAGGGGTCGGATATCAGCCCCAGCATTTT. V and J are TRBV27 and TRBJ1-5; D possibly corresponds to TRBD1 (5 bases). The length of the CDR3 is 15 residues. Per germline, CDR1 MNHEY and CDR2 SMNVEV (reference sequence). V was shortened by 6 bases and J by 5 bases, with 17 bases between the two germline ends.

This clone was counted once. This sample includes further DNA sequences coding for the same CDR3. This chain connects TRBV28 to TRBJ1-5, with 7 bases matching TRBD1. Trimming cost V 6 bases and J 1 base; bases outside gene matches: 3. The CDR3 extends over 14 amino acids. Per the germline V gene, CDR1 is MDHEN and CDR2 is SYDVKM. CDR3 residues: CASSGGGSNQPQHF. Here the CDR3 DNA reads TGTGCCAGCAGCGGAGGGGGCAGCAATCAGCCCCAGCATTTT.

As concerns this clone: In the same sample, other DNA sequences code for this CDR3. The J gene is TRBJ1-2, the V gene TRBV20-1; possibly TRBD1 for D (6 bases). This CDR3 has 11 amino acids. CDR1 DFQATT and CDR2 SNEGSKA come from the germline V gene (reference sequence). Between the trimmed V and J ends, which lost 5 bases and 4 bases, there was a span of 8 bases. DNA for the CDR3: TGCAGTGCTTCGGACAGCTATGGCTACACCTTC. Protein sequence: CSASDSYGYTF.

The chain employs TRBV30 and TRBJ1-5; D is possibly TRBD1 (6 bases). This CDR3 spans 14 amino acids. Germline CDR1 is GTSNPN and CDR2 is SVGIG (reference sequence). Trimming shortened V by 4 bases and J by 7 bases, and 17 bases separated the two germline ends. CDR3 residues: CAWTPWGGGQPQHF. In nucleotides, the CDR3 is TGTGCCTGGACCCCATGGGGGGGCGGGCAGCCCCAGCATTTT.

For this clone: Other DNA sequences in the same sample also yield this CDR3. The V gene is TRBV5-1, the J gene TRBJ2-3; the D gene is possibly TRBD2 (5 bases). The CDR3 extends over 13 amino acids. V was cut by 1 base and J by 3 bases, with 6 bases left in between. The V gene's germline CDR1 is SGHRS and CDR2 YFSETQ. The DNA for the CDR3 is TGCGCCAGCAGCTTGCTAGCAACAGATACGCAGTATTTT. Translation gives CASSLLATDTQYF.

The chain employs TRBV6-5 and TRBJ1-5; D is uncertain. V was clipped by 0 bases and J by 2 bases, with 11 bases between them. This CDR3 region has 16 residues. CDR1 MNHEY and CDR2 SVGAGI come from the germline V gene. The DNA of the CDR3 is TGTGCCAGCAGTTACTCAGGTGTAAGGGGCAATCAGCCCCAGCATTTT. Amino acid sequence: CASSYSGVRGNQPQHF.

As to this clone: Likely a read error: the CDR3 ends without its conserved phenylalanine or tryptophan. No DNA is shown, since the ends of the CDR3 on it are uncertain; the CDR3 is the one TCRdb lists. The chain carries TRBV6-6 and TRBJ1-4. The CDR3 sequence runs 13 residues, both termini included. Germline assignment: CDR1 MNHNY and CDR2 SVGAGI (reference sequence). The CDR3 sequence is CASSNGNEPGHEI.

CDR3 protein: CASSGTSWADTQYF. CDR3 coding DNA: TGTGCCAGTTCCGGGACTAGTTGGGCAGATACGCAGTATTTT. The genes are TRBV2 and TRBJ2-3; 8 bases match TRBD2. The V segment lost 9 bases and the J segment 4 bases; nucleotides outside the gene matches: 9. This CDR3 has 14 residues. Looked up from germline, CDR1 is SNHLY and CDR2 is FYNNEI.

V is TRBV25-1 and J is TRBJ1-4, with a tentative D call TRBD1 (5 bases). Trimming cost V 7 bases and J 10 bases, with 19 bases left between them. Germline CDR1 reads MGHDK; CDR2 reads SYGVNS. The CDR3 contains 14 residues. The CDR3 DNA reads TGTGCCAGCAAAGGGACTCCCCGTGTGGGAAAACTGTTTTTT. Residues: CASKGTPRVGKLFF.

This clone was detected once. The rearrangement links TRBV5-4 to TRBJ2-1, with a possible D match to TRBD1 (6 bases). V gave up 4 bases and J gave up 7 bases, with 12 bases separating them. The CDR3 runs 13 residues. CDR1 is SGHNT and CDR2 is YYREEE in the germline V gene (reference sequence). In nucleotides, the CDR3 is TGTGCCAGCAGCCGCCCCAGGGGAAATGAGCAGTTCTTC. This gives the protein CASSRPRGNEQFF.

The chain carries TRBV19 and TRBJ1-6; the D gene is possibly TRBD1 (5 bases). Trimming took 3 bases from V and 10 from J, leaving 13 bases between them. The CDR3 runs 14 residues. Germline V gene data show CDR1 as LNHDA and CDR2 as SQIVND (reference sequence). The CDR3 nucleotides read TGTGCCAGTAGTATTCAGCAGGGTGTATCACCCCTCCACTTT. It is translated as CASSIQQGVSPLHF. Looking up the rest from reference TRBV19 and TRBJ1-6 gives the full variable domain: DGGITQSPKYLFRKEGQNVTLSCEQNLNHDAMYWYRQDPGQGLRLIYYSQIVNDFQKGDIAEGYSVSREKKESFPLTVTSAQKNPTAFYLCASSIQQGVSPLHFGNGTRLTVT.

The rearrangement joins TRBV6-1 to TRBJ1-5; tentatively, D is TRBD1 (5 bases). Per the germline V gene, CDR1 is MNHNS and CDR2 is SASEGT. Trimming took off 2 bases at V and 2 bases at J, with 10 bases between the two ends. The CDR3 totals 15 residues. Here the CDR3 DNA reads TGTGCCAGCAGTGAAAGCGGGGGGGGCAATCAGCCCCAGCATTTT. Protein product: CASSESGGGNQPQHF.

The gene calls are TRBV2 and TRBJ2-3; D is undetermined. Per germline, CDR1 SNHLY and CDR2 FYNNEI. Trimming stripped 7 bases from V and 4 bases from J, with 18 bases between. The CDR3 extends over 15 amino acids. CDR3 amino acids: CASKNEASRADTQYF. CDR3 nucleotide sequence: TGTGCCAGCAAGAACGAGGCTAGTCGCGCAGATACGCAGTATTTT.